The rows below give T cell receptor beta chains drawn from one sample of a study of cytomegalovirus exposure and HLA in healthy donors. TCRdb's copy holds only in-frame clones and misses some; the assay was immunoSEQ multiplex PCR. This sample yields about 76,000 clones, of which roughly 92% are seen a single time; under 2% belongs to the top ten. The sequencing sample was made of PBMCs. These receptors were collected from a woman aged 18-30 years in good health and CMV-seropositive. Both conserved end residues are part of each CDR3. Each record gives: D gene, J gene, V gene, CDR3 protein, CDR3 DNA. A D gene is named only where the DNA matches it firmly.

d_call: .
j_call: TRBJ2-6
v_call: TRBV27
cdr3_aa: CASSLTGYLSGANVLTF
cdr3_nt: TGTGCCAGCAGTTTAACAGGGTACCTCTCTGGGGCCAACGTCCTGACTTTC

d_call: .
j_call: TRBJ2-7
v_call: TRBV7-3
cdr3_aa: CASTPPGHLNYRPYEQYF
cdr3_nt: TGTGCCAGCACCCCTCCGGGACACCTCAATTATCGGCCCTACGAGCAGTACTTC

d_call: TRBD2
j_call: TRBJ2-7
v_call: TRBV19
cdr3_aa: CASNPPGLAGRDEQYF
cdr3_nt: TGTGCCAGTAATCCCCCAGGACTAGCGGGGAGGGACGAGCAGTACTTC

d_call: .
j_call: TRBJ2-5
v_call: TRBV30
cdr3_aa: CAWSVAETQYF
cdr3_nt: TGTGCCTGGAGTGTAGCGGAGACCCAGTACTTC

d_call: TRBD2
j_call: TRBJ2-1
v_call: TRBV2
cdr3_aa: CASSREAGRGNEQFF
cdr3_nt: TGTGCCAGCAGTAGAGAAGCGGGGAGGGGCAATGAGCAGTTCTTC

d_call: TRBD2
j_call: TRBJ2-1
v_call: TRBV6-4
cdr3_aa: CASSDSGTSGPNEQFF
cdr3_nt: TGTGCCAGCAGTGACTCAGGGACTAGCGGGCCCAATGAGCAGTTCTTC

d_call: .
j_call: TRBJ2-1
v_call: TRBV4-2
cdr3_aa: CASSPGRDEQFF
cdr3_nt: TGTGCCAGCAGCCCTGGGCGGGATGAGCAGTTCTTC

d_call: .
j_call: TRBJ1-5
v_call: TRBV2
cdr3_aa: CASSEDTVNQPQHF
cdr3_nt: TGTGCCAGCAGTGAGGACACAGTCAATCAGCCCCAGCATTTT

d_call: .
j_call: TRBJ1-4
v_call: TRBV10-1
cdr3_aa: CASSEGRREKLFF
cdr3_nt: TGCGCCAGCAGTGAGGGGAGGAGAGAAAAACTGTTTTTT

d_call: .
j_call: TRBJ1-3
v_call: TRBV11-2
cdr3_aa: CASSSRGGSGNTIYF
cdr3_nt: TGTGCCAGCAGCTCCCGGGGGGGCTCTGGAAACACCATATATTTT

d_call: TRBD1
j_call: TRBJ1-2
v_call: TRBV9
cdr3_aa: CASSVTTGRFGYTF
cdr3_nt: TGTGCCAGCAGCGTCACGACAGGGAGGTTTGGCTACACCTTC

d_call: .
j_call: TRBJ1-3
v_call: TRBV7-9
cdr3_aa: CASSLDRSSGNTIYF
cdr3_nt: TGTGCCAGCAGCTTAGACAGGAGTTCTGGAAACACCATATATTTT

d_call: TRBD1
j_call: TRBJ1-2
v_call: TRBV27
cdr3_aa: CASSSMTGITTYGYTF
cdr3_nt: TGTGCCAGCAGTTCGATGACAGGGATTACTACCTATGGCTACACCTTC

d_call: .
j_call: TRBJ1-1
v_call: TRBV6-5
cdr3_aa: CASSSRGNTEAFF
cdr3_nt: TGTGCCAGCAGCTCGCGAGGGAACACTGAAGCTTTCTTT

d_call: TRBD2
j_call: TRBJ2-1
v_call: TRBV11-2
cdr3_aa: CASSSRPGTSGTGEQFF
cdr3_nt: TGTGCCAGCAGCTCCCGACCCGGGACTAGCGGGACGGGGGAGCAGTTCTTC

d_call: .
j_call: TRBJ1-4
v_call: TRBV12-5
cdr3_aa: CASGLVLSATNEKLFF
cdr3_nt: TGTGCTAGTGGTTTGGTACTGTCTGCAACTAATGAAAAACTGTTTTTT

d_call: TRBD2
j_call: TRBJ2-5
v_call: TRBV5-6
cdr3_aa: CASSPPDGLAEETQYF
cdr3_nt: TGTGCCAGCAGCCCCCCTGATGGACTAGCGGAAGAGACCCAGTACTTC